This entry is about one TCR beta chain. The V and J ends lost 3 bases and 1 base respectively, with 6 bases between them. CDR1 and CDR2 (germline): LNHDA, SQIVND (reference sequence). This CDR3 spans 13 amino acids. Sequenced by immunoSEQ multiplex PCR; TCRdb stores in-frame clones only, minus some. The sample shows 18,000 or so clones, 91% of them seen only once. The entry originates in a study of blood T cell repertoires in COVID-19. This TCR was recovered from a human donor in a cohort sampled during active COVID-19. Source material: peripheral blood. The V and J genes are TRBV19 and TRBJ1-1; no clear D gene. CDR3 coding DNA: TGTGCCAGTAGTATCGGGAGGAACACTGAAGCTTTCTTT. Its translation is CASSIGRNTEAFF.